The 17 T cell receptor beta chains in this list originate from one sample, sequenced in a study of blood T cells in healthy people across ages. For the second PCR, which ran for about 7 to 11 cycles, a sample-barcoded 5' primer and a J-beta primer mix were used. TCRdb redid the calling of the 5' RACE reads with MiXCR, one entry per CDR3 protein. This repertoire shows some 790,000 distinct CDR3 sequences, around 28% found once; its top ten account for 17%. The sequenced sample consisted of blood. The source is an elderly woman in good health.

A few counts support this clonotype. This may be a read error: a much more frequent sequence differs by one nucleotide. The V gene is TRBV10-3, the J gene TRBJ2-7; a weak D match, TRBD1 (5 bases). The CDR3 runs 12 residues. V dropped 10 bases and J dropped 4 bases, with 14 bases sitting between them. The germline V gene has CDR1 ENHRY and CDR2 SYGVKD. CDR3 bases: TGTGCCAGCAGGGCCCTTACATACGAGCAGTACTTC. Translating it yields CASRALTYEQYF.

The chain links TRBV12-3 or TRBV12-4 to TRBJ2-1, with 9 bases fitting TRBD2. This CDR3 is built from 15 residues. With V trimmed by 5 bases and J by 7 bases, 9 bases remained unmatched. CDR3 nucleotides: TGTGCCAGCAGTATGCGGGGGGGCGCGGGAAATGAGCAGTTCTTC. Amino acids: CASSMRGGAGNEQFF.

In its sample, this clonotype was seen many times. The V and J genes are TRBV20-1 and TRBJ1-2; 8 bases agree with TRBD1. Germline CDR1 reads DFQATT; CDR2 reads SNEGSKA (reference sequence). The CDR3 has 16 amino acids. V lost 1 base, J lost 8 bases, and 15 bases stayed unmatched. Here the CDR3 DNA reads TGCAGTGCTAGAGGCGAAGACAGGGGAGGTAATGAAGGCTACACCTTC. It translates to CSARGEDRGGNEGYTF.

Ten or more counts support this clonotype. V and J are TRBV20-1 and TRBJ2-5, with D maybe TRBD1 (6 bases). Germline assignment: CDR1 DFQATT and CDR2 SNEGSKA (reference sequence). The CDR3 runs 15 residues. Trimming removed 0 bases from V and 4 bases from J, with 15 bases in between. This CDR3 is CSARDRTDIRETQYF. For the CDR3, the DNA is TGCAGTGCTAGAGACCGGACAGATATTCGAGAGACCCAGTACTTC.

This clonotype was counted ten times or more. The CDR3 DNA reads TGTGCCAGCAGCTTCCCCGAAACAGGGGGCAGGGCAGATACGCAGTATTTT. This encodes CASSFPETGGRADTQYF. The rearrangement uses TRBV7-2 and TRBJ2-3, with 9 bases that match TRBD1. V lost 3 bases, J lost 4 bases, and 11 bases stayed unmatched. The CDR3 has 17 residues. CDR1 and CDR2 (germline): SGHTA, FQGNSA. The full variable domain, rest sourced from reference TRBV7-2 and TRBJ2-3, is GAGVSQSPSNKVTEKGKDVELRCDPISGHTALYWYRQSLGQGLEFLIYFQGNSAPDKSGLPSDRFSAERTGGSVSTLTIQRTQQEDSAVYLCASSFPETGGRADTQYFGPGTRLTVL.

Notes on this clonotype: A junction end diverges from the germline sequence, so it may reflect a read error. The CDR3 nucleotides read TGTGCCAGCAGCCTGGGGGGGTCAGAGTACAATGAGCGGTTCTTC. Translated, it gives CASSLGGSEYNERFF. The rearrangement uses TRBV7-2 and TRBJ2-1, with TRBD2 matching 7 bases. CDR3 length: 15 residues. Germline V gene data show CDR1 as SGHTA and CDR2 as FQGNSA.

This clonotype was detected ten times or more. The rearrangement uses TRBV21-1 and TRBJ2-7; TRBD1 is taken as the D call from the table, unchecked against the DNA. TRBV21-1 is marked as a pseudogene. The CDR3 length is 16 residues. The CDR3 nucleotides are TGTGCCAGCAGCAAAGCAGAACAGGGGTCGGCCTACGAGCAGTACTTC. This sequence encodes CASSKAEQGSAYEQYF.

This clonotype was seen repeatedly, ten times or more. The gene calls are TRBV28 and TRBJ2-7, with D unresolved. V shed 4 bases and J shed 2 bases, with 12 bases lying between them. This CDR3 contains 14 residues. Germline CDR1 reads MDHEN; CDR2 reads SYDVKM. CDR3 amino acids: CASSSAVRTYEQYF. In DNA form, the CDR3 reads TGTGCCAGCAGTTCCGCGGTGAGGACCTACGAGCAGTACTTC.

On this clonotype itself: Just one base apart from a much larger clone, this may be a read error. No conserved phenylalanine or tryptophan is present at the end of the CDR3, so a read error is the likely explanation. Because the CDR3's place on the DNA is in doubt, the DNA is left out and the CDR3 is given as listed by TCRdb. The chain carries TRBV5-1 and TRBJ1-2; the table's D call TRBD1 went unverified against the DNA. Termini included, the CDR3 measures 13 amino acids. Germline CDR1 SGHRS, CDR2 YFSETQ. This chain's CDR3 is CATGQGVGYGYTC.

This clonotype has at least ten counts. The CDR3 region has the DNA TGCAGTGCTAGGAGGCCCGAACGCAGTTACGAGCAGTACTTC. It codes for CSARRPERSYEQYF. V and J are TRBV20-1 and TRBJ2-7; D not certain. The V gene lost 3 bases and the J gene lost 4 bases, with 16 bases spanning the gap. Germline values: CDR1 DFQATT, CDR2 SNEGSKA (reference sequence). The CDR3 totals 14 residues.

CDR3 sequence: CSASLVGARNSPLHF. The CDR3 bases are TGCAGTGCCTCCCTCGTGGGGGCGAGAAATTCACCCCTCCACTTT. V usage is TRBV20-1 and J usage is TRBJ1-6, with TRBD1 as a possible D gene (6 bases). Germline V gene lookup returns CDR1 DFQATT and CDR2 SNEGSKA (reference sequence). V lost 6 bases and J 7 bases, leaving 19 bases between the germline ends. The CDR3 is made up of 15 amino acids.

This clonotype was detected a few times. The rearrangement uses TRBV19 and TRBJ1-4, with 8 bases aligning to TRBD1. The germline gives CDR1 LNHDA, CDR2 SQIVND (reference sequence). Trimming took 5 bases from V and 8 from J; bases not matched to a gene: 10. The CDR3 covers 15 residues. CDR3 loop: CASSAPGQGGEKLFF. CDR3 DNA: TGTGCCAGTAGTGCGCCCGGACAGGGTGGCGAAAAACTGTTTTTT.

This clonotype occurred a few times. The chain joins TRBV10-3 to TRBJ1-2; tentative D call: TRBD1 (5 bases). Trimming removed 0 bases from V and 4 bases from J, with 18 bases in between. Germline V gives CDR1 ENHRY, CDR2 SYGVKD. The CDR3 contains 17 residues. CDR3 in DNA: TGTGCCATCAGTGAGTCAATAAGCAGGGAAGTAAGCTATGGCTACACCTTC. This gives the protein CAISESISREVSYGYTF.

In its sample, this clonotype was seen many times. The genes are TRBV14 and TRBJ2-3; no firm D call. This CDR3 is 13 amino acids long. Per the germline V gene, CDR1 is SGHDN and CDR2 is FVKESK. V lost 4 bases, J lost 1 base, and 6 bases lay in between. The DNA of the CDR3 is TGTGCCAGCAGCCCCATCCGCACAGATACGCAGTATTTT. Residues: CASSPIRTDTQYF. The entire variable domain, with the rest obtained from reference TRBV14 and TRBJ2-3, is as follows: EAGVTQFPSHSVIEKGQTVTLRCDPISGHDNLYWYRRVMGKEIKFLLHFVKESKQDESGMPNNRFLAERTGGTYSTLKVQPAELEDSGVYFCASSPIRTDTQYFGPGTRLTVL.

This clonotype was counted between two and nine times. The rearrangement joins TRBV5-1 to TRBJ2-3; D is ambiguous. Germline CDR1 reads SGHRS; CDR2 reads YFSETQ. This CDR3 region has 14 residues. V gave up 3 bases and J gave up 0 bases, with 8 bases separating them. Here the CDR3 reads CASSCLLSTDTQYF. CDR3 DNA: TGCGCCAGCAGCTGTCTTCTAAGCACAGATACGCAGTATTTT.

This clonotype has a count of ten or more. The V call is TRBV6-6, the J call TRBJ1-2; D possibly corresponds to TRBD1 (6 bases). This CDR3 has 13 residues. V was cut by 6 bases and J by 4 bases, with 12 bases left in between. Germline lookup yields CDR1 MNHNY and CDR2 SVGAGI (reference sequence). CDR3 loop: CASRSGQSYGYTF. CDR3 in DNA: TGTGCCAGCAGAAGTGGACAGAGCTATGGCTACACCTTC.

This clonotype has more than one count but fewer than ten. The chain recombines TRBV6-1 with TRBJ1-4; D is unclear. V lost 6 bases, J lost 8 bases, and 19 bases lay in between. From germline, CDR1 is MNHNS and CDR2 SASEGT. CDR3 length: 15 residues. CDR3 DNA sequence: TGTGCCAGCAGCGGATATCCGGCCTGGGGAGAAAAACTGTTTTTT. This translates into CASSGYPAWGEKLFF.